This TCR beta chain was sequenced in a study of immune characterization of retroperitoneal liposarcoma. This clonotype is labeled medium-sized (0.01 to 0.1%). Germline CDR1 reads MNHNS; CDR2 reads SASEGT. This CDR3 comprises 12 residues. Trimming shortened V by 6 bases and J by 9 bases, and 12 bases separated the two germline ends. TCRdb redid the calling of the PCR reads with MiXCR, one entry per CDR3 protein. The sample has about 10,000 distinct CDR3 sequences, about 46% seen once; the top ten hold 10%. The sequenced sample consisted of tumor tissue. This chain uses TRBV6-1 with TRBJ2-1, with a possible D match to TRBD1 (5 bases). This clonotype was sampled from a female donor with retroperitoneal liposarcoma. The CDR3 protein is CASRDSSREQFF. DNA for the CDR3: TGTGCCAGCAGAGACAGTTCCCGTGAGCAGTTCTTC.